This TCR beta chain came from a study of response to subunit inactivated influenza vaccine. Germline V lookup: CDR1 MNHEY, CDR2 SMNVEV (reference sequence). The V end lost 3 bases, the J end lost 3 bases, and 12 bases lay between the germline ends. The CDR3 totals 14 residues. As regards this clonotype: Its target is unknown.

General study points: Each seasonal influenza vaccination, the authors suggested, recruits few new T cells.

Using its own MiXCR run on the RT-PCR reads, TCRdb lists one record per CDR3 protein. The sample consists of about 780,000 distinct CDR3 sequences, around 18% of them appearing once. V and J are TRBV27 and TRBJ2-7; TRBD2 is a possible D gene (5 bases). Sequences were derived from PBMCs from blood, sampled about 5 days after vaccination. The TCR originated in a man between 45 and 60 years old who received an inactivated influenza vaccine. For the CDR3, the DNA is TGTGCCAGCAGTTTGAGGTCGGGGAACTACGAGCAGTACTTC. Translating it yields CASSLRSGNYEQYF.